One T cell receptor (beta chain) is described in this entry. Its antigen remains unidentified. This specimen comes from a study of cytomegalovirus exposure and HLA in healthy donors. This CDR3 is 13 amino acids long. CDR1 SGHKS and CDR2 YYEKEE come from the germline V gene (reference sequence). Trimming removed 4 bases from V and 5 bases from J; junction bases left unmatched: 3. Both 60 Vbeta primers and 13 Jbeta primers went into the PCR. Using immunoSEQ multiplex PCR, the repertoire was profiled, and TCRdb retains in-frame clones only, with some absent. The top ten clones hold around 2.8% of a sample with more than 70,000 clones, more than 70% of them seen once. Healthy individuals who donated bone marrow served as the donors. Study findings and constraints: For most TCR beta V segments, an earlier analysis put the productive rate at about 90% or about 30% of the time.

The TCR originated in a man between 35 and 55 years old in good health and CMV-seronegative. The specimen was PBMCs. The gene calls are TRBV5-5 and TRBJ1-2; 9 bases map to TRBD1. The CDR3 DNA reads TGTGCCAGCAGCCAACAGGGGGCTTATGGCTACACCTTC. Translation gives CASSQQGAYGYTF.